The rows below give T cell receptor beta chains drawn from one sample of a study of blood T cell repertoires in COVID-19. Assay used: immunoSEQ multiplex PCR; TCRdb lists only in-frame clones, some missing. Of 110,000 or so clones listed, about 85% are singletons. The sample taken for sequencing was peripheral blood. The origin of the receptors is a human donor in a cohort sampled during active COVID-19. The CDR3 runs from the conserved cysteine through the conserved F or W. A D gene is named only where the DNA matches it firmly. The size entry is marked missing in some rows and otherwise reads once, few, many or a size class.

j_call	clone_size	v_call	d_call	cdr3_nt	cdr3_aa
TRBJ2-1	-	TRBV27	TRBD1	TGTGCCAGCAGTTTAGGATCAGGGGGCTACAATGAGCAGTTCTTC	CASSLGSGGYNEQFF
TRBJ2-1	-	TRBV6-2/TRBV6-3	-	TGTGCCAGCAGTCCGTGGGGGGACAATGAGCAGTTCTTC	CASSPWGDNEQFF
TRBJ1-1	-	TRBV7-9	-	TGTGCCAGCAGCTTGTTAGTCACTGAAGCTTTCTTT	CASSLLVTEAFF
TRBJ2-3	-	TRBV12-3/TRBV12-4	-	TGTGCCAGCAGTTTAGACAGCTTTACGCAGTATTTT	CASSLDSFTQYF
TRBJ1-2	-	TRBV28	TRBD1	TGTGCCAGCAGCTTAATACAGGGGGCGCCTAACTATGGCTACACCTTC	CASSLIQGAPNYGYTF
TRBJ1-1	-	TRBV3-1/TRBV3-2	-	TGTGCCAGCAGCCAGGAGGGTGAAGCTTTCTTT	CASSQEGEAFF
TRBJ2-3	-	TRBV3-1/TRBV3-2	-	TGTGCCAGCAGCCAAGATTTAGGGGCTGGCACAGATACGCAGTATTTT	CASSQDLGAGTDTQYF
TRBJ1-5	once	TRBV28	TRBD1	TGTGCCAGCAGTTTCCCCGGGACAGGGGGTCAGCCCCAGCATTTT	CASSFPGTGGQPQHF
TRBJ1-3	-	TRBV7-6	TRBD1	TGTGCCAGCAGCCCCCGGACAGGGGGCGGTGGAAACACCATATATTTT	CASSPRTGGGGNTIYF
TRBJ1-5	-	TRBV3-1/TRBV3-2	-	TGTGCCAGCAGCCAAAGTTTGACACCCACCCAGCCCCAGCATTTT	CASSQSLTPTQPQHF
TRBJ2-3	once	TRBV21-1	-	TGTGCCAGCAGCAAAGTTAATTTGGGGTTAGCGGGGGGTGTAGATACGCAGTATTTT	CASSKVNLGLAGGVDTQYF
TRBJ2-7	-	TRBV19	-	TGTGCCAGTAGTAGCGGGGGGCAGGGGGGCTACGAGCAGTACTTC	CASSSGGQGGYEQYF
TRBJ2-3	-	TRBV2	-	TGTGCCAGCAGTGAGGGACTTGGCACAGATACGCAGTATTTT	CASSEGLGTDTQYF
TRBJ2-1	-	TRBV5-5	-	TGTGCCAGCAGCCCGAGGGGGGGGAAAACCAATGAGCAGTTCTTC	CASSPRGGKTNEQFF
TRBJ2-1	-	TRBV7-2	TRBD2	TGTGCCAGCAGCTTAGGGGCGGGGGGCAGCTACAATGAGCAGTTCTTC	CASSLGAGGSYNEQFF
TRBJ2-1	-	TRBV28	-	TGTGCCAGCAGCCGGGCCTACAATGAGCAGTTCTTC	CASSRAYNEQFF
TRBJ2-1	-	TRBV6-2/TRBV6-3	-	TGTGCCAGCAGCGGGGGGCAGGGGGCCCGTGAGCAGTTCTTC	CASSGGQGAREQFF
TRBJ1-1	once	TRBV6-6	-	TGTGCCACCCTAGTGGGCAGGGCGAACACTGAAGCTTTCTTT	CATLVGRANTEAFF
TRBJ1-3	-	TRBV18	TRBD1	TGTGCCAGCTCACCGGACAGGGACTCTGGAAACACCATATATTTT	CASSPDRDSGNTIYF
TRBJ2-3	few	TRBV24-1	-	TGTGCCACCAGTGATCCCCGGCTAGCCGAGGGGGTGGCGCAGTATTTT	CATSDPRLAEGVAQYF
TRBJ2-1	-	TRBV2	TRBD1	TGTGCCAGCAGTGAATACGGGACAGGGGATGGTGAGCAGTTCTTC	CASSEYGTGDGEQFF
TRBJ2-1	-	TRBV5-4	-	TGTGCCAGCAGCCCCCGGGGTAGCGGCCTCTCTAGCTCCTACAATGAGCAGTTCTTC	CASSPRGSGLSSSYNEQFF
TRBJ1-1	few	TRBV6-6	-	TGTGCCAGCAGGCCGACAGTTATCGGGAGCACTGAAGCTTTCTTT	CASRPTVIGSTEAFF
TRBJ2-2	once	TRBV2	TRBD2	TGTGCCAGCGTAGCGGGGCCGAACACCGGGGAGCTGTTTTTT	CASVAGPNTGELFF
TRBJ2-1	-	TRBV7-2	-	TGTGCCAGCAGCTTAGCGCCAGACTACAATGAGCAGTTCTTC	CASSLAPDYNEQFF
TRBJ2-7	once	TRBV20-1	-	TGCAGTGCGAGGGACACCTACGAGCAGTACTTC	CSARDTYEQYF
TRBJ2-3	-	TRBV11-2	TRBD1	TGTGCCAGCAGCCCTAATGCAGGGACAGGGAGTCGAGATACGCAGTATTTT	CASSPNAGTGSRDTQYF
TRBJ1-2	-	TRBV6-5	TRBD1	TGTGCCAGTACACCGGGACAGGGCGAGGCTGGCTACACCTTC	CASTPGQGEAGYTF
TRBJ2-1	-	TRBV19	-	TGTGCCAGTAGTATTACCAGGTTCAATGAGCAGTTCTTC	CASSITRFNEQFF
TRBJ2-7	-	TRBV6-6	TRBD2	TGTGCCAGCAGTTACTCAAGGGACTACCTGACCTACGAGCAGTACTTC	CASSYSRDYLTYEQYF
TRBJ2-3	-	TRBV9	TRBD2	TGTGCCAGCAGTTCGACGGGGGGGCGCTCAGATACGCAGTATTTT	CASSSTGGRSDTQYF
TRBJ2-7	many	TRBV24-1	-	TGTGCCACCAGTGCCGCAGGGTCCTACGAGCAGTACTTC	CATSAAGSYEQYF
TRBJ1-1	-	TRBV10-3	TRBD1	TGTGCCATCGGCGGATCAGGGGGGACTGAAGCTTTCTTT	CAIGGSGGTEAFF
TRBJ1-4	-	TRBV9	-	TGTGCCAGCAGCTTTAGCCAGTACTCCAATGAAAAACTGTTTTTT	CASSFSQYSNEKLFF
TRBJ1-5	-	TRBV9	-	TGTGCCAGCAGCCTACCGACAGGTGGCAATCAGCCCCAGCATTTT	CASSLPTGGNQPQHF
TRBJ2-1	-	TRBV6-5	TRBD2	TGTGCCAGCAGTTATGTTAGCGGGGGGGGTAGCAATGAGCAGTTCTTC	CASSYVSGGGSNEQFF
TRBJ1-6	-	TRBV9	-	TGTGCCAGCAGCGTAGTAGGGGAGGATTCACCCCTCCACTTT	CASSVVGEDSPLHF
TRBJ2-7	once	TRBV2	-	TGTGCCAGCATGAGCGGGCCGACAGCCCCCTCGCTGCAGTACTTC	CASMSGPTAPSLQYF
TRBJ1-2	-	TRBV3-1/TRBV3-2	-	TGTGCCAGCAGCCAAGATCTTGGCACAGCTATCTATGGCTACACCTTC	CASSQDLGTAIYGYTF
TRBJ1-1	once	TRBV28	-	TGTGCCAGCAGTTTATTGTGGACCTCAGGGTTCGCTGAAGCTTTCTTT	CASSLLWTSGFAEAFF
TRBJ2-7	-	TRBV3-1/TRBV3-2	-	TGTGCCAGCAGCCAAGCAGCCAGGCCCGAGCAGTACTTC	CASSQAARPEQYF